This T cell receptor (beta chain) comes out of a study of cytomegalovirus exposure and HLA in healthy donors. Some clones are missing from TCRdb's copy, which holds only in-frame ones; the method was immunoSEQ multiplex PCR. The table includes about 130,000 clones, about 88% detected once. The receptor was derived from a woman younger than 35 in good health and CMV-seropositive. Sequencing input: PBMCs.

As DNA, the CDR3 is TGCGCCAGCAGCTTGGTAGGACAGCCCACAGATACGCAGTATTTT. Translation: CASSLVGQPTDTQYF. The chain uses TRBV5-1 and TRBJ2-3; maybe TRBD1 (6 bases). Trimming took 0 bases from V and 2 from J, leaving 10 bases between them. Germline CDR1 SGHRS, CDR2 YFSETQ. CDR3 length: 15 amino acids.